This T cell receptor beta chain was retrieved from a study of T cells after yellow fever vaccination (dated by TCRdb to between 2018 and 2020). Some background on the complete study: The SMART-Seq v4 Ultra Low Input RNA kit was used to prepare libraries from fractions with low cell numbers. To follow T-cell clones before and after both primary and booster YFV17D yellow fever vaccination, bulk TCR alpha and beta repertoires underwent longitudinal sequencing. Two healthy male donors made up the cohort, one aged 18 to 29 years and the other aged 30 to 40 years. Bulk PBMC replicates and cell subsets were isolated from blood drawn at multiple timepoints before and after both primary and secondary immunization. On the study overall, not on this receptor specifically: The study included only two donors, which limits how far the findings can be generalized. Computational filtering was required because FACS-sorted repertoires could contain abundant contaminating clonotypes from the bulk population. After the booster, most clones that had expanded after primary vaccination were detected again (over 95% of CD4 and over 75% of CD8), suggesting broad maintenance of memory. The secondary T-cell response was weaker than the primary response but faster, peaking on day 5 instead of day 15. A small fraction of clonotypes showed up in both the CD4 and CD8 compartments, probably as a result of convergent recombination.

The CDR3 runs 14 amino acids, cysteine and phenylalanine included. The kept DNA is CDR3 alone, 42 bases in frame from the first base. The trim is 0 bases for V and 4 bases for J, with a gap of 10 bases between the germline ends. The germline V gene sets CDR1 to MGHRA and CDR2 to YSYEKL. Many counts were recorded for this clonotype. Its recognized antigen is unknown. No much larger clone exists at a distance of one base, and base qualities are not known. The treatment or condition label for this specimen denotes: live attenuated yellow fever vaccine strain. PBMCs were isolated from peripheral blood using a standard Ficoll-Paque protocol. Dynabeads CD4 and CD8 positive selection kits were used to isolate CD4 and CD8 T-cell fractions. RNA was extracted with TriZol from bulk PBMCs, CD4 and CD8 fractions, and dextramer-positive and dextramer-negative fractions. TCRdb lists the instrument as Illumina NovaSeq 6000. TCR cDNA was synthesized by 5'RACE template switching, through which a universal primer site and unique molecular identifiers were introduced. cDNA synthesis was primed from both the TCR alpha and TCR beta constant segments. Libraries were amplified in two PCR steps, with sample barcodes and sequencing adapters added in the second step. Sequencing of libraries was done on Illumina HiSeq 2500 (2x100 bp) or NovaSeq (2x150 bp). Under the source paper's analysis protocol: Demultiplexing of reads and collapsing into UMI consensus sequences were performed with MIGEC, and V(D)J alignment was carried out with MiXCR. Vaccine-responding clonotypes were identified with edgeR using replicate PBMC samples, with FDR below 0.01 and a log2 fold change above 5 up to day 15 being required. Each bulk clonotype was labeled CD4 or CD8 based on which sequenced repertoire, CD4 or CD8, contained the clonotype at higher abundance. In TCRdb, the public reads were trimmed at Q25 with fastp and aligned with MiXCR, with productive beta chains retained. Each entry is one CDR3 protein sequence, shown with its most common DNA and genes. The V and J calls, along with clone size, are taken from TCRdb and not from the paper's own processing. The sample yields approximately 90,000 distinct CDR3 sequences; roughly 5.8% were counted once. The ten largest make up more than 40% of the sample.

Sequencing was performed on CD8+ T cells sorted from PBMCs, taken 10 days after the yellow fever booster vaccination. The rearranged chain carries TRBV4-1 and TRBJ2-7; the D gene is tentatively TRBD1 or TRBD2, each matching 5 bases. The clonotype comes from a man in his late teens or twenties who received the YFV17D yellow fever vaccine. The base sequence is TGCGCCAGCAGCCAAGAAGGGACCAGATACGAGCAGTACTTC. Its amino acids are CASSQEGTRYEQYF.